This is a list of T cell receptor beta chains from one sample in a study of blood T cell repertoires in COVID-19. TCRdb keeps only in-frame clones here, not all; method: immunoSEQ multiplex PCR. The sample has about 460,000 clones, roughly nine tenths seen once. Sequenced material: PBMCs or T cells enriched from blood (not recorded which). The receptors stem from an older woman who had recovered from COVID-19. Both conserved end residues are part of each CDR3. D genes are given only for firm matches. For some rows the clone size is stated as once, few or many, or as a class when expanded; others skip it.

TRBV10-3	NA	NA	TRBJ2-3	CAIRRGFGQPTSSTDTQYF	TGTGCCATCAGAAGAGGATTCGGACAGCCGACTTCTAGCACAGATACGCAGTATTTT
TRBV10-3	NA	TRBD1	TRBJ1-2	CAIRETGLGFNYGYTF	TGTGCCATCAGGGAGACAGGGCTCGGATTTAACTATGGCTACACCTTC
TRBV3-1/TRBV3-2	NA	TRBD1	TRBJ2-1	CASSLGNRGFDEQFF	TGTGCCAGCAGCCTAGGAAACAGGGGATTCGATGAGCAGTTCTTC
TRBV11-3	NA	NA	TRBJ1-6	CASSLGGSSNSPLHF	TGTGCCAGCAGCTTGGGGGGGAGTAGCAATTCACCCCTCCACTTT
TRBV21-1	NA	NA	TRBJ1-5	CASSKRSNQPQHF	TGTGCCAGCAGCAAACGTAGCAATCAGCCCCAGCATTTT
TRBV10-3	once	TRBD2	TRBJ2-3	CAISDSLAGTNPGTDTQYF	TGTGCCATCAGTGACAGTCTAGCGGGGACCAACCCGGGAACAGATACGCAGTATTTT
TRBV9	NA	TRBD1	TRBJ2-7	CASSGGQGLDEQYF	TGTGCCAGCAGCGGGGGACAGGGGCTCGACGAGCAGTACTTC
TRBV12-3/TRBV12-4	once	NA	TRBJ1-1	CASSLIQGSGAFF	TGTGCCAGCAGTTTAATCCAGGGGTCGGGGGCTTTCTTT
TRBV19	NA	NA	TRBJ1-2	CASSISGASRGYTF	TGTGCCAGTAGTATCAGCGGTGCGTCCCGCGGCTACACCTTC
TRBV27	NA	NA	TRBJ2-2	CASSFRDTGELFF	TGTGCCAGCAGCTTCAGGGACACCGGGGAGCTGTTTTTT
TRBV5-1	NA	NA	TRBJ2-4	CASSFDSKNIQYF	TGCGCCAGCAGCTTCGACAGCAAAAACATTCAGTACTTC
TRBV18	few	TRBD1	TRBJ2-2	CASSPTRTGGTGELFF	TGTGCCAGCTCACCAACCCGGACAGGGGGCACCGGGGAGCTGTTTTTT
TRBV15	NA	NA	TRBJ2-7	CATSSPGRGASYEQYF	TGTGCCACCAGCAGCCCAGGACGGGGAGCGTCCTACGAGCAGTACTTC
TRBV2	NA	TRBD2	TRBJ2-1	CASTSERGGYEQFF	TGTGCCAGCACAAGCGAGCGGGGGGGATATGAGCAGTTCTTC
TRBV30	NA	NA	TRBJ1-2	CASDLRGLANYGYTF	TGTGCCTCAGATCTGCGCGGTTTAGCTAACTATGGCTACACCTTC
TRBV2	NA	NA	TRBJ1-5	CASSPGGGSQPQHF	TGTGCCAGTAGCCCTGGGGGAGGCTCCCAGCCCCAGCATTTT
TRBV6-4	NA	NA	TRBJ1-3	CASSEAAFSGNTIYF	TGTGCCAGCAGTGAAGCGGCATTCTCTGGAAACACCATATATTTT
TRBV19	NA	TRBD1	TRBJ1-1	CASTLTGDTEAFF	TGTGCCAGTACCCTGACAGGGGACACTGAAGCTTTCTTT
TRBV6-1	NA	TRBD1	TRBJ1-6	CASSEYGLGTVNSPLHF	TGTGCCAGCAGTGAATATGGTTTAGGGACAGTTAATTCACCCCTCCACTTT
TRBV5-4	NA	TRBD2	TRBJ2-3	CASSPSGGNTDTQYF	TGTGCCAGCAGCCCAAGCGGGGGGAACACAGATACGCAGTATTTT
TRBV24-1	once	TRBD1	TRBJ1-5	CATSDRGIQPQHF	TGTGCCACCAGTGACAGGGGGATTCAGCCCCAGCATTTT
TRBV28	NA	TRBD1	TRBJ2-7	CASSSGQGLFF	TGTGCCAGCAGTTCCGGACAGGGTCTCTTCTTC
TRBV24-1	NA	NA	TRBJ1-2	CATSDLRQGGYTF	TGTGCCACCAGTGATTTAAGGCAGGGGGGCTACACCTTC
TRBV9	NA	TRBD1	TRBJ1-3	CASSLGQGERGNTIYF	TGTGCCAGCAGCTTAGGACAGGGCGAGCGTGGAAACACCATATATTTT
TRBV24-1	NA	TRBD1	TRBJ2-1	CATSETGTGRNEQFF	TGTGCCACCAGTGAGACCGGGACAGGGCGGAATGAGCAGTTCTTC
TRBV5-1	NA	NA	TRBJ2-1	CASSSRAPGSSYNEQFF	TGCGCCAGCAGCTCTCGGGCCCCCGGGAGCTCCTACAATGAGCAGTTCTTC
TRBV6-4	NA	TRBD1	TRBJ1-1	CASSDSRQGVTEAFF	TGTGCCAGCAGTGACTCTCGACAGGGGGTCACTGAAGCTTTCTTT
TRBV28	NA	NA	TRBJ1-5	CASSSHSNQPQHF	TGTGCCAGCAGTTCACACAGCAATCAGCCCCAGCATTTT
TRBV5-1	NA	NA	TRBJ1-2	CASSSRNFLTGNYGYTF	TGCGCCAGCAGCTCCCGCAACTTCCTCACAGGGAACTATGGCTACACCTTC
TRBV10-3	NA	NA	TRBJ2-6	CATHGRLGANVLTF	TGTGCCACACATGGTCGACTTGGGGCCAACGTCCTGACTTTC
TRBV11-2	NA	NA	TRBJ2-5	CASSLSRVRDQETQYF	TGTGCCAGCAGCTTATCGAGGGTTAGAGACCAAGAGACCCAGTACTTC
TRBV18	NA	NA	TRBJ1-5	CASSLGQGHQPQHF	TGTGCCAGCTCCCTGGGACAAGGTCATCAGCCCCAGCATTTT
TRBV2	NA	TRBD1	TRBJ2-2	CASRDRAGTGELFF	TGTGCCAGCAGGGACAGGGCGGGCACCGGGGAGCTGTTTTTT
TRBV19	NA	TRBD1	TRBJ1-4	CASTPRTGKVNEKLFF	TGTGCCAGTACCCCACGGACAGGGAAGGTGAATGAAAAACTGTTTTTT
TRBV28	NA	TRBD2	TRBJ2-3	CASSLLSGGVGDTQYF	TGTGCCAGCAGTCTTCTTAGCGGGGGGGTCGGAGATACGCAGTATTTT
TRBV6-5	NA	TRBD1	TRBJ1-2	CASSYFDRAANYGYTF	TGTGCCAGCAGTTACTTCGACAGGGCAGCTAACTATGGCTACACCTTC
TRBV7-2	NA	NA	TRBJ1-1	CASKLGHESEAFF	TGTGCCAGCAAGCTTGGGCACGAGAGTGAAGCTTTCTTT
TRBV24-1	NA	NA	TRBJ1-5	CATSATGGNQPQHF	TGTGCCACCAGTGCGACGGGGGGCAATCAGCCCCAGCATTTT
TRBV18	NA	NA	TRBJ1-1	CASSPQGTTEAFF	TGTGCCAGCTCACCCCAGGGGACCACTGAAGCTTTCTTT
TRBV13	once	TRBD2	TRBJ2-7	CASSPGLAGEGSYEQYF	TGTGCCAGCAGTCCGGGACTAGCGGGGGAGGGCTCCTACGAGCAGTACTTC
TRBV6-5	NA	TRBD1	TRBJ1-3	CASSYSTGESGNTIYF	TGTGCCAGCAGTTACTCGACAGGGGAGTCCGGAAACACCATATATTTT
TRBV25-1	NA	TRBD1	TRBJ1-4	CASRRGQEEKLFF	TGTGCCAGCAGGCGAGGACAGGAGGAAAAACTGTTTTTT
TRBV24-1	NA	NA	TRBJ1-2	CATSDPGRVDGYTF	TGTGCCACCAGCGATCCGGGCAGGGTAGATGGCTACACCTTC
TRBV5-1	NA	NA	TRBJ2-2	CASSLATGRNTGELFF	TGCGCCAGCAGCTTGGCCACAGGGAGGAACACCGGGGAGCTGTTTTTT
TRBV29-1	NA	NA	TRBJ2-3	CSVERSPDTQYF	TGCAGCGTTGAGCGGAGTCCGGATACGCAGTATTTT
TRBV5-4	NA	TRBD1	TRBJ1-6	CASSGDRGELSPLHF	TGTGCCAGCAGCGGAGACAGGGGAGAGCTCTCACCCCTCCACTTT
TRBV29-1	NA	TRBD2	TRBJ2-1	CSAFSGTTYNEQFF	TGCAGCGCTTTCTCCGGGACTACCTACAATGAGCAGTTCTTC
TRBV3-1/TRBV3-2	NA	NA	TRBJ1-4	CASSPTTGSPNEKLFF	TGTGCCAGCAGCCCCACCACAGGGTCCCCTAATGAAAAACTGTTTTTT